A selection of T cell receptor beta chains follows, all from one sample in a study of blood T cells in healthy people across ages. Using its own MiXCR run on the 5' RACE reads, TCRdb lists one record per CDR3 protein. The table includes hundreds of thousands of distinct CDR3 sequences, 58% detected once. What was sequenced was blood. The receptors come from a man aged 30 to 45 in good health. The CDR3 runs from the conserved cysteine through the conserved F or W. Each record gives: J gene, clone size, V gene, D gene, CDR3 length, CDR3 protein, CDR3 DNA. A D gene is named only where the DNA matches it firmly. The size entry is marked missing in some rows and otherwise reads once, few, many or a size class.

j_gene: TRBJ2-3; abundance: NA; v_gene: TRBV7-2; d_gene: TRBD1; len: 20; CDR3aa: CASSAPWDRGVRTSTDTQYF; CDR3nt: TGTGCCAGCAGCGCACCTTGGGACAGGGGAGTTCGGACTAGCACAGATACGCAGTATTTT
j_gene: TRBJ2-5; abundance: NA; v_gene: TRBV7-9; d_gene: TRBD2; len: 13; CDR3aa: CASSQTSDETQYF; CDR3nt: TGTGCCAGCAGCCAGACTAGCGATGAGACCCAGTACTTC
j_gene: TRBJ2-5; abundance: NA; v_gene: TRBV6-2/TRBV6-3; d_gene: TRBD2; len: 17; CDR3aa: CASLRGDRGLWEETQYF; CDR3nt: TGTGCCAGCCTCCGGGGGGACCGCGGATTATGGGAAGAGACCCAGTACTTC
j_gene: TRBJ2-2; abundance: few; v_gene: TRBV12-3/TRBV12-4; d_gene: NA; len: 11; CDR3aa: CASTQTGELFF; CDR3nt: TGTGCCAGCACCCAAACCGGGGAGCTGTTTTTT
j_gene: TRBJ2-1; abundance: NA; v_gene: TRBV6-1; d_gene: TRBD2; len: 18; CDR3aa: CASSLFGVAGEGPDEQFF; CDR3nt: TGTGCCAGCAGCCTCTTTGGGGTAGCGGGAGAGGGGCCCGATGAGCAGTTCTTC
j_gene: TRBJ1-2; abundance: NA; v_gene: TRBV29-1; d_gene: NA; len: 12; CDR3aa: CSVDTVRYGYTF; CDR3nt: TGCAGCGTTGACACGGTGCGCTATGGCTACACCTTC
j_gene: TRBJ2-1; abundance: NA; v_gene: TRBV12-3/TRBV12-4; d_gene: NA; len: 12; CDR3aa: CASSEHRDEQFF; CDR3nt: TGTGCCAGCAGTGAACACCGCGATGAGCAGTTCTTC
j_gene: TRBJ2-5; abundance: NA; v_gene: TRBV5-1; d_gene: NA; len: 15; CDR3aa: CASSEEGGPERKQYF; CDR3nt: TGCGCCAGCAGCGAGGAAGGCGGTCCTGAAAGAAAGCAGTACTTC
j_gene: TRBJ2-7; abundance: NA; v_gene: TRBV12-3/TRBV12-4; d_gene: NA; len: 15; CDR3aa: CASSPGDPRSYEQYF; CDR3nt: TGTGCCAGCAGCCCCGGGGACCCAAGATCTTACGAGCAGTACTTC
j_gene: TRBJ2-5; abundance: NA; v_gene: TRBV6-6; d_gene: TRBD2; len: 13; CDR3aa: CASGGGRAETQYF; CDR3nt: TGTGCCAGCGGTGGCGGGAGGGCGGAGACCCAGTACTTC
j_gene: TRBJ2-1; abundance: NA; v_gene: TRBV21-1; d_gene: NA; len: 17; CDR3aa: CASSNGRRESSYNEQFF; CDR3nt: TGTGCCAGCAGCAACGGACGGCGGGAGAGCTCCTACAATGAGCAGTTCTTC
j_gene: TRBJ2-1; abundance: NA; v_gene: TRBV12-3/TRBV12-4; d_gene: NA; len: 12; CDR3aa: CVSTPGDQGQFF; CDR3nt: TGTGTCAGCACCCCTGGGGATCAGGGCCAGTTCTTC
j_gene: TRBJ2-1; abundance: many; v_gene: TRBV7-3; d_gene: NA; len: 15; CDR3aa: CASSLDFYSNNEQFF; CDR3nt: TGTGCCAGCAGCTTAGACTTCTACAGTAACAATGAGCAGTTCTTC
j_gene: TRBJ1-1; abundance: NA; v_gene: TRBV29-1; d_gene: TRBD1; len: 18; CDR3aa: CSAAGTDILPMVNTEAFF; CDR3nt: TGCAGCGCCGCCGGGACAGATATCCTCCCGATGGTGAACACTGAAGCTTTCTTT
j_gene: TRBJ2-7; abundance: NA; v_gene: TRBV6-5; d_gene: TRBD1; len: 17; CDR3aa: CASSWDRGPGWAYEQYF; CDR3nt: TGTGCCAGCAGTTGGGACAGGGGGCCCGGATGGGCCTACGAGCAGTACTTC
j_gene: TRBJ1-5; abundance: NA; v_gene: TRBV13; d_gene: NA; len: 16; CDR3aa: CASSRGMDSYNQPQHF; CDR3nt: TGTGCCAGCAGCCGTGGGATGGACTCTTACAATCAGCCCCAGCATTTT
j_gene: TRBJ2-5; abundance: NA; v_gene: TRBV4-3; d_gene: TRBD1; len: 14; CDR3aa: CASSKGQGQETQYF; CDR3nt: TGCGCCAGCAGCAAGGGACAGGGACAAGAGACCCAGTACTTC